One and the same sample provided the 32 T cell receptor beta chains below, sequenced in a study of T cells in Graves' hyperthyroidism and ophthalmopathy. There were TCR beta CDR3 regions amplified from RNA transcripts. Primed by the HTBI set, a first-round RT-PCR was run on the TCR CDR3. TCRdb passed the multiplex PCR reads through MiXCR, listing each CDR3 protein once. The data contain 310,000 or so distinct CDR3 sequences, approximately 15% of them singletons. Sequenced: blood. All receptors derive from a woman in her fifties or sixties with Graves' ophthalmopathy.

This chain joins TRBV28 and TRBJ1-5; D is possibly TRBD1 (6 bases). The CDR3 has 14 residues. Trimming pared 3 bases from V and 15 bases from J, leaving 21 bases between. Germline values: CDR1 MDHEN, CDR2 SYDVKM. CDR3 nucleotide sequence: TGTGCCAGCAGTTTTCGGGGGGGCGGGCGTGTTATGCATTTT. Translated: CASSFRGGGRVMHF. Full variable domain (rest looked up from reference TRBV28 and TRBJ1-5): DVKVTQSSRYLVKRTGEKVFLECVQDMDHENMFWYRQDPGLGLRLIYFSYDVKMKEKGDIPEGYSVSREKKERFSLILESASTNQTSMYLCASSFRGGGRVMHFGDGTRLSIL.

This clonotype was seen repeatedly, ten times or more. The V gene is TRBV5-1, the J gene TRBJ1-4; the match to TRBD1 covers 9 bases. Germline assignment: CDR1 SGHRS and CDR2 YFSETQ. The V and J ends lost 4 bases and 5 bases, in that order; junction bases with no gene match: 6. The CDR3 extends over 15 amino acids. The CDR3 region has the DNA TGCGCCAGCAGCCAAACCGGGACAGGGAATGAAAAACTGTTTTTT. Its translation: CASSQTGTGNEKLFF.

The rearrangement links TRBV7-9 to TRBJ2-7; no clear D gene. The V gene lost 4 bases and the J gene lost 7 bases, with 23 bases spanning the gap. The length of the CDR3 is 16 residues. The V gene's germline CDR1 is SEHNR and CDR2 FQNEAQ (reference sequence). The CDR3 nucleotides are TGTGCCAGCAGCTCGTCGACCCGGCCAGGTTGGTGGGAGCAGTACTTC. Amino acid sequence: CASSSSTRPGWWEQYF.

This clonotype was observed a handful of times. The V gene is TRBV11-2, the J gene TRBJ1-3, with D unresolved. V lost 4 bases and J lost 4, with 11 bases in between. Looked up from germline, CDR1 is SGHAT and CDR2 is FQNNGV. This CDR3 contains 14 residues. CDR3 protein: CASSSLGSGNTIYF. The CDR3 nucleotides are TGTGCCAGCAGCTCCCTAGGGTCAGGAAACACCATATATTTT.

The chain carries TRBV27 and TRBJ2-7; TRBD1 aligns across 7 bases. Germline V gene sequence: CDR1 MNHEY, CDR2 SMNVEV (reference sequence). The junction had 10 bases not matched to a gene; V was cut back by 6 bases and J by 2 bases. This CDR3 contains 15 residues. For the CDR3, the DNA is TGTGCCAGCAGCCCGACAGGGTACCCTACCTACGAGCAGTACTTC. Protein product: CASSPTGYPTYEQYF.

This clonotype has ten or more counts. The chain uses TRBV10-3 and TRBJ1-2; TRBD1 matches at 9 bases. This CDR3 comprises 14 residues. The germline CDR1 and CDR2 sequences are ENHRY and SYGVKD. V was pared by 6 bases and J by 8 bases, with 10 bases of the junction left unmatched. CDR3 nucleotides: TGTGCCATCAGCCCAGTACAGGGGGCTTTCGGCTACACCTTC. It specifies CAISPVQGAFGYTF.

CDR3 loop: CSASSGEGYTF. The CDR3 bases are TGCAGTGCATCGTCGGGGGAGGGCTACACCTTC. The rearrangement uses TRBV20-1 and TRBJ1-2, with TRBD1 as a possible D gene (5 bases). The germline gives CDR1 DFQATT, CDR2 SNEGSKA (reference sequence). The CDR3 is 11 residues long. V was cut by 6 bases and J by 8 bases, with 13 bases left in between.

The sample holds many counts of this clonotype. This sequence joins TRBV6-1 and TRBJ2-3; D unclear. Trimming shortened V by 5 bases and J by 1 base, and 7 bases separated the two germline ends. CDR1 is MNHNS and CDR2 is SASEGT in the germline V gene. This CDR3 comprises 13 residues. This CDR3 is CASSYGGTDTQYF. The CDR3, as DNA: TGTGCCAGCAGTTATGGAGGCACAGATACGCAGTATTTT.

At least ten counts were recorded for this clonotype. The chain uses TRBV6-2 or TRBV6-3 and TRBJ2-1, with 11 positions matching TRBD1. This CDR3 is built from 19 residues. J lost 7 bases, V lost 0 bases, and 14 bases had no gene match. In germline, CDR1 is MNHEY, CDR2 SVGEGT. The CDR3 region is CASSYSILSGDRGLNEQFF. CDR3 nucleotides: TGTGCCAGCAGTTACTCGATTTTGTCAGGGGACAGGGGGTTGAATGAGCAGTTCTTC.

The chain links TRBV4-1 to TRBJ2-5, with 7 bases lining up with TRBD2. V trimming: 4 bases; J trimming: 5 bases; junction bases outside the gene matches: 4. The CDR3 totals 13 residues. The V gene's germline CDR1 is MGHRA and CDR2 YSYEKL. The DNA of the CDR3 is TGCGCCAGCAGCCGGGAGGGAGGGGAGACCCAGTACTTC. This gives the protein CASSREGGETQYF.

In its sample, this clonotype was seen a few times. CDR3 residues: CASSHRAGLGGELFF. The CDR3 region has the DNA TGTGCCAGCAGTCACAGGGCGGGGCTCGGCGGGGAGCTGTTTTTT. The rearrangement joins TRBV9 to TRBJ2-2, with D perhaps assigned TRBD1 or TRBD2 (6 bases each). Germline V gene sequence: CDR1 SGDLS, CDR2 YYNGEE. The V end lost 5 bases, the J end lost 7 bases, and 18 bases lay between the germline ends. This CDR3 spans 15 amino acids. The whole variable domain, filled in from reference TRBV9 and TRBJ2-2, reads DSGVTQTPKHLITATGQRVTLRCSPRSGDLSVYWYQQSLDQGLQFLIQYYNGEERAKGNILERFSAQQFPDLHSELNLSSLELGDSALYFCASSHRAGLGGELFFGEGSRLTVL.

The chain has TRBV14 and TRBJ2-1; maybe TRBD1 (5 bases). V was trimmed by 4 bases and J by 4 bases, leaving 20 bases between them. CDR1 SGHDN and CDR2 FVKESK come from the germline V gene. The CDR3 is 17 residues long. The CDR3 protein is CASSRLTRQPWYNEQFF. CDR3 sequence (DNA): TGTGCCAGCAGCCGACTGACCCGACAGCCCTGGTACAATGAGCAGTTCTTC. Full variable domain (remainder filled in from reference TRBV14 and TRBJ2-1): EAGVTQFPSHSVIEKGQTVTLRCDPISGHDNLYWYRRVMGKEIKFLLHFVKESKQDESGMPNNRFLAERTGGTYSTLKVQPAELEDSGVYFCASSRLTRQPWYNEQFFGPGTRLTVL.

The sample holds many counts of this clonotype. V is TRBV7-6 and J is TRBJ2-7; 13 bases fit TRBD2. Germline CDR1 reads SGHVS; CDR2 reads FNYEAQ. The CDR3 is 17 amino acids. The ends lost 0 bases at V and 5 bases at J; junction bases unmatched: 7. In DNA form, the CDR3 reads TGTGCCAGCAGCTTAGCAGACACGGGACTAGCGGGGAACGAGCAGTACTTC. Its protein product is CASSLADTGLAGNEQYF.

This clonotype was detected ten times or more. The chain couples TRBV6-2 or TRBV6-3 to TRBJ1-1, with D possibly TRBD1 on 6 matching bases. Trimming pared 8 bases from V and 5 bases from J, leaving 30 bases between. Germline CDR1 MNHEY, CDR2 SVGEGT. The length of the CDR3 is 18 residues. This CDR3 reads CASRDVRGLGGRRTEAFF. The CDR3 nucleotides read TGTGCCAGCCGCGACGTAAGGGGTTTGGGGGGCAGGAGGACTGAAGCTTTCTTT.

The table lists this clonotype with many counts. This chain connects TRBV15 to TRBJ1-1; D is undetermined. The V end lost 1 base, the J end lost 2 bases, and 20 bases lay between the germline ends. Germline V gives CDR1 LNHNV, CDR2 YYDKDF (reference sequence). The CDR3 spans 18 residues. The CDR3 coding sequence is TGTGCCACCAGCAGAGGTATGGAGTCTCCCTTCCTCAACACTGAAGCTTTCTTT. Translating it yields CATSRGMESPFLNTEAFF.

J is TRBJ2-3 and V is TRBV5-4; 9 positions agree with TRBD2. The CDR3 has 15 residues. V lost 2 bases, J lost 5 bases, and 6 bases stayed unmatched. From germline, CDR1 is SGHNT and CDR2 YYREEE (reference sequence). This CDR3 reads CASSFSGGRGDTQYF. DNA for the CDR3: TGTGCCAGCAGCTTTAGCGGGGGCCGGGGAGATACGCAGTATTTT.

V usage is TRBV19 and J usage is TRBJ2-6, with D perhaps matching TRBD2 (7 bases). CDR1 is LNHDA, CDR2 SQIVND, per germline (reference sequence). The CDR3 has 18 residues. Between the trimmed V and J ends, which lost 10 bases and 0 bases, there was a span of 22 bases. The CDR3 protein is CATTRGAHGVSGANVLTF. DNA of the CDR3: TGTGCCACCACACGGGGGGCGCATGGGGTCTCTGGGGCCAACGTCCTGACTTTC.

The chain uses TRBV7-2 and TRBJ2-2; 7 bases are a match to TRBD2. CDR1 and CDR2 from the germline V gene are SGHTA and FQGNSA. The CDR3 contains 15 residues. With 1 base clipped from V and 7 bases from J, the junction kept 6 bases outside the gene matches. CDR3: CASSLVLARSGELFF. CDR3 nucleotide sequence: TGTGCCAGCAGCTTAGTACTAGCGAGGAGCGGGGAGCTGTTTTTT. Supplemented by reference TRBV7-2 and TRBJ2-2, the full variable domain reads GAGVSQSPSNKVTEKGKDVELRCDPISGHTALYWYRQSLGQGLEFLIYFQGNSAPDKSGLPSDRFSAERTGGSVSTLTIQRTQQEDSAVYLCASSLVLARSGELFFGEGSRLTVL.

In regard to this clonotype: This sequence may be a read error, since a much larger clone differs from it by one base. The chain has TRBV6-2 or TRBV6-3 and TRBJ2-1; perhaps TRBD1 as D (6 bases). CDR3 length: 15 amino acids. Trimming stripped 8 bases from V and 0 bases from J, with 14 bases between. Germline V gene data show CDR1 as MNHEY and CDR2 as SVGEGT. The CDR3 region is CASWHDRSSYNEQFF. CDR3 coding DNA: TGTGCCAGCTGGCACGACAGGAGCTCCTACAATGAGCAGTTCTTC.

The sample holds many counts of this clonotype. This chain links TRBV20-1 with TRBJ1-1, with D hard to call. This CDR3 has 13 amino acids. CDR1 and CDR2 from the germline V gene are DFQATT and SNEGSKA (reference sequence). The germline V and J ends were trimmed by 4 bases and 5 bases, with 14 bases remaining between them. CDR3 residues: CSAMRNSGTEAFF. The CDR3 bases are TGCAGTGCTATGAGGAACAGCGGAACTGAAGCTTTCTTT.

This clonotype showed up many times. The chain uses TRBV7-2 and TRBJ2-5; D possibly corresponds to TRBD2 (7 bases). The length of the CDR3 is 14 residues. Germline CDR1 SGHTA, CDR2 FQGNSA. Trimming took 5 bases from V and 9 from J, leaving 19 bases between them. The CDR3 bases are TGTGCCAGCAGCCTCCTAGCGGCCAAGGGGGCCCAGTACTTC. Amino acid sequence: CASSLLAAKGAQYF.

This clonotype was counted between two and nine times. The chain employs TRBV5-4 and TRBJ1-1, with 8 bases lining up with TRBD1. CDR1 SGHNT and CDR2 YYREEE come from the germline V gene (reference sequence). V trimming: 0 bases; J trimming: 4 bases; junction bases outside the gene matches: 8. The CDR3 covers 16 residues. The CDR3 coding sequence is TGTGCCAGCAGCTTGGACTCAGGGGGCTTCGGCACTGAAGCTTTCTTT. Translated, it gives CASSLDSGGFGTEAFF.

This clonotype occurred a few times. V and J are TRBV9 and TRBJ2-1, with a possible D match to TRBD2 (5 bases). The germline CDR1 and CDR2 sequences are SGDLS and YYNGEE. The CDR3 totals 17 residues. The ends were cut back, 0 bases at V and 6 bases at J, with 19 bases in the middle. In nucleotides, the CDR3 is TGTGCCAGCAGCGTAGCTCGGGGTCACCTAGGCTCCAATGAGCAGTTCTTC. Translating gives CASSVARGHLGSNEQFF.

The V gene is TRBV5-1, the J gene TRBJ1-4; D unclear. Per the germline V gene, CDR1 is SGHRS and CDR2 is YFSETQ. The CDR3 consists of 14 residues. V lost 0 bases and J lost 4, with 7 bases in between. CDR3 nucleotide sequence: TGCGCCAGCAGCTTGGACGGGCGTAATGAAAAACTGTTTTTT. Amino acids: CASSLDGRNEKLFF.

V usage is TRBV4-3 and J usage is TRBJ1-5, with D possibly TRBD1 on 5 matching bases. This CDR3 is 18 amino acids long. V shed 0 bases and J shed 3 bases, with 18 bases lying between them. Germline V gene lookup returns CDR1 LGHNA and CDR2 YSLEER. CDR3 nucleotides: TGCGCCAGCAGCCAAGAAAGGGTGGGGGAAGGGATCAATCAGCCCCAGCATTTT. It encodes CASSQERVGEGINQPQHF.

This clonotype came up a few times. The J gene is TRBJ1-2, the V gene TRBV20-1; D is perhaps TRBD1 (5 bases). The CDR3 consists of 17 residues. Between the trimmed V and J ends, which lost 4 bases and 0 bases, there was a span of 21 bases. Germline CDR1 DFQATT, CDR2 SNEGSKA (reference sequence). The CDR3 spells CSATRSGPLNSNYGYTF. The CDR3, as DNA: TGCAGTGCTACAAGGTCGGGACCCCTTAACTCTAACTATGGCTACACCTTC.

This clonotype was detected many times. J is TRBJ1-2 and V is TRBV20-1; D is uncertain. With 0 bases removed from V and 5 bases from J, the gap between germline ends came to 16 bases. Germline assignment: CDR1 DFQATT and CDR2 SNEGSKA (reference sequence). This CDR3 region has 15 residues. CDR3 coding DNA: TGCAGTGCTAGAGATCGGGCAGCATCCTTTTATGGCTACACCTTC. It yields the protein CSARDRAASFYGYTF.

This clonotype has just a few counts. The chain is built from TRBV25-1 and TRBJ2-7; possibly TRBD1 for D (5 bases). The ends were cut back, 6 bases at V and 0 bases at J, with 18 bases in the middle. The CDR3 runs 16 residues. Germline V gene sequence: CDR1 MGHDK, CDR2 SYGVNS. DNA for the CDR3: TGTGCCAGCAGAAGCCCTTCAGGGTCTAGCTCCTACGAGCAGTACTTC. This encodes CASRSPSGSSSYEQYF.

The chain carries TRBV20-1 and TRBJ2-5; possibly TRBD2 for D (5 bases). The CDR3 has 14 amino acids. Germline values: CDR1 DFQATT, CDR2 SNEGSKA (reference sequence). The V end lost 3 bases, the J end lost 2 bases, and 13 bases lay between the germline ends. This CDR3 reads CSASRMGAQETQYF. The CDR3 nucleotides read TGCAGTGCTAGTCGTATGGGAGCACAAGAGACCCAGTACTTC.

This clonotype was recorded many times. The chain employs TRBV28 and TRBJ1-5, with D uncertain. This CDR3 is 12 amino acids long. V was shortened by 5 bases and J by 6 bases, with 8 bases between the two germline ends. Germline CDR1 and CDR2: MDHEN and SYDVKM. CDR3: CASSGLRQPQHF. The CDR3 DNA reads as TGTGCCAGCAGTGGGTTGCGTCAGCCCCAGCATTTT.

Notes on this clonotype: A much more abundant neighbour one base away suggests this may be a read error. This chain links TRBV6-1 with TRBJ1-2, with D hard to call. The V gene's germline CDR1 is MNHNS and CDR2 SASEGT. Trimming stripped 8 bases from V and 6 bases from J, with 10 bases between. The CDR3 length is 11 residues. The CDR3 nucleotides are TGTGCCAGCGGATGGACGGATGGCTACACCTTC. It encodes CASGWTDGYTF.

This clonotype has ten or more counts. The chain combines TRBV5-1 with TRBJ2-5; D may be TRBD1 (5 bases). CDR1 is SGHRS, CDR2 YFSETQ, per germline. V lost 2 bases and J 2 bases, leaving 16 bases between the germline ends. The CDR3 totals 16 residues. The CDR3 loop is CASSFGRGRGQETQYF. The CDR3 coding sequence is TGCGCCAGCAGCTTCGGAAGGGGCCGTGGTCAAGAGACCCAGTACTTC.